A single sample gave rise to the 26 T cell receptor beta chains below, sequenced in a study of cytomegalovirus exposure and HLA in healthy donors. The study ran its PCR with 60 Vbeta and 13 Jbeta primers. Only in-frame clones appear in the TCRdb table, and some are missing; sequencing was by immunoSEQ multiplex PCR. This sample carries around 190,000 clones, 83% of them seen once, and the ten largest clones take around 1.6%. The sample taken for sequencing was PBMCs. All receptors come from a man aged 35 to 55 in good health and CMV-seropositive.

V gene TRBV6-5 combines with J gene TRBJ2-2; 8 positions agree with TRBD1. The CDR3 spans 14 residues. CDR1 is MNHEY and CDR2 is SVGAGI in the germline V gene. The trim removed 7 bases at V and 5 bases at J, leaving 6 bases unmatched. CDR3: CASTWTGQTGELFF. The CDR3 nucleotides read TGTGCCAGCACTTGGACAGGGCAAACCGGGGAGCTGTTTTTT.

The chain combines TRBV18 with TRBJ1-1; D possibly corresponds to TRBD1 (5 bases). There are 13 residues in the CDR3. The germline CDR1 and CDR2 sequences are KGHSH and LQKENI. The V and J ends lost 0 bases and 8 bases respectively, with 10 bases between them. This chain's CDR3 is CASSPPGREEAFF. DNA for the CDR3: TGTGCCAGCTCACCACCGGGCAGGGAAGAAGCTTTCTTT.

The gene calls are TRBV9 and TRBJ2-3, with D unresolved. V was clipped by 4 bases and J by 0 bases, with 6 bases between them. The germline CDR1 and CDR2 sequences are SGDLS and YYNGEE. The CDR3 is 13 amino acids. The DNA for the CDR3 is TGTGCCAGCAGCTCTCCCAGCACAGATACGCAGTATTTT. Its protein is CASSSPSTDTQYF.

The sample holds one count of this clone. The chain carries TRBV10-1 and TRBJ2-3, with 11 nucleotides matching TRBD2. Germline trimming cut 3 bases from V and 6 bases from J; bases unmatched to any gene: 8. Germline assignment: CDR1 WNHNN and CDR2 SYGVQD (reference sequence). This CDR3 contains 16 residues. The CDR3 bases are TGCGCCAGCAGTGACGGGCTAGCGGGAGGAGGTGATACGCAGTATTTT. Translation: CASSDGLAGGGDTQYF.

The J gene is TRBJ2-1, the V gene TRBV5-1, with 10 bases matching TRBD2. Germline V lookup: CDR1 SGHRS, CDR2 YFSETQ. This CDR3 has 15 amino acids. V lost 3 bases to trimming and J lost 5 bases; unmatched junction nucleotides: 5. CDR3 amino acids: CASSSGTSADNEQFF. DNA for the CDR3: TGCGCCAGCAGCTCCGGGACTAGCGCAGACAATGAGCAGTTCTTC. The full variable domain, its missing parts supplied by reference TRBV5-1 and TRBJ2-1, is KAGVTQTPRYLIKTRGQQVTLSCSPISGHRSVSWYQQTPGQGLQFLFEYFSETQRNKGNFPGRFSGRQFSNSRSEMNVSTLELGDSALYLCASSSGTSADNEQFFGPGTRLTVL.

This clone was detected only a few times. The CDR3 DNA follows: TGTGCCAGCAGCGTAGCGGGACAAGACTCCTACGAGCAGTACTTC. This sequence encodes CASSVAGQDSYEQYF. V gene TRBV9 combines with J gene TRBJ2-7, with D possibly being TRBD1 (6 bases). Trimming took 0 bases from V and 0 from J, leaving 10 bases between them. Per germline, CDR1 SGDLS and CDR2 YYNGEE. The length of the CDR3 is 15 residues.

The chain joins TRBV18 to TRBJ1-2; D is unclear. The V and J ends lost 2 bases and 5 bases respectively, with 12 bases between them. The CDR3 sequence is 14 residues long. Germline CDR1 KGHSH, CDR2 LQKENI. The CDR3 sequence: CASSPSEETYGYTF. In nucleotides, the CDR3 is TGTGCCAGCTCACCATCCGAGGAGACTTATGGCTACACCTTC.

The genes are TRBV7-3 and TRBJ2-2; TRBD1 aligns across 11 bases. With 6 bases clipped from V and 4 bases from J, the junction kept 7 bases outside the gene matches. Per germline, CDR1 SGHTA and CDR2 FQGTGA. This CDR3 region has 16 residues. CDR3 sequence reads: CASRTAGTGGTGELFF. CDR3 DNA sequence: TGTGCCAGCAGGACAGCCGGGACAGGGGGCACCGGGGAGCTGTTTTTT.

The chain combines TRBV5-1 with TRBJ2-2; D is ambiguous. Deletions cut 6 bases from V and 0 bases from J, with 12 bases between. In germline, CDR1 is SGHRS, CDR2 YFSETQ. The CDR3 has 15 residues. In nucleotides, the CDR3 is TGCGCCAGCACCATGAATCCTACGAACACCGGGGAGCTGTTTTTT. Its protein is CASTMNPTNTGELFF.

This clone was seen just once. The genes are TRBV10-3 and TRBJ2-7; D perhaps matches TRBD2 (5 bases). The CDR3 runs to 14 residues. CDR1 and CDR2 from the germline V gene are ENHRY and SYGVKD. The V gene lost 5 bases and the J gene lost 2 bases, with 13 bases spanning the gap. The CDR3 here is CAISQPGTTYEQYF. In nucleotides, the CDR3 is TGTGCCATCAGTCAGCCGGGAACCACCTACGAGCAGTACTTC.

The chain has TRBV28 and TRBJ2-2; a weak D match, TRBD1 (6 bases). CDR3 length: 14 amino acids. V lost 5 bases to trimming and J lost 5 bases, with 12 bases between them. The germline CDR1 and CDR2 sequences are MDHEN and SYDVKM. This CDR3 is CASSPTGTTGELFF. The CDR3 DNA sequence: TGTGCCAGCAGTCCTACAGGGACGACCGGGGAGCTGTTTTTT.

The chain carries TRBV18 and TRBJ2-2, with 14 nucleotides matching TRBD2. There are 19 residues in the CDR3. The V gene's germline CDR1 is KGHSH and CDR2 LQKENI. V gave up 6 bases and J gave up 6 bases; unmatched junction bases: 15. DNA for the CDR3: TGTGCCAGCTCGTCGATCCAGGGACTAGCGGGAGAGGGGCCCGGGGAGCTGTTTTTT. Translating gives CASSSIQGLAGEGPGELFF.

The V gene is TRBV6-6, the J gene TRBJ1-2; D is possibly TRBD1 (6 bases). The germline CDR1 and CDR2 sequences are MNHNY and SVGAGI (reference sequence). V was trimmed by 0 bases and J by 6 bases, leaving 14 bases between them. CDR3 size: 15 residues. This CDR3 is CASSYSTSDSDGYTF. Here the CDR3 DNA reads TGTGCCAGCAGTTACTCGACGTCGGACAGTGATGGCTACACCTTC.

The V and J genes are TRBV5-4 and TRBJ1-1, with a tentative D call TRBD1 (6 bases). The CDR3 contains 16 residues. Trimming shortened V by 3 bases and J by 1 base, and 16 bases separated the two germline ends. CDR1 is SGHNT and CDR2 is YYREEE in the germline V gene (reference sequence). The CDR3 is CASSSITRQENTEAFF. The CDR3 DNA sequence: TGTGCCAGCAGCTCGATTACACGACAGGAGAACACTGAAGCTTTCTTT.

J is TRBJ1-1 and V is TRBV19; D unresolved. V was clipped by 5 bases and J by 1 base, with 5 bases between them. Germline V gene data show CDR1 as LNHDA and CDR2 as SQIVND (reference sequence). The CDR3 has 12 residues. The CDR3 coding sequence is TGTGCCAGTAGTTTATCGAACACTGAAGCTTTCTTT. Its translation is CASSLSNTEAFF.

The chain employs TRBV19 and TRBJ2-1; TRBD2 matches 9 bases. The CDR3 contains 20 residues. The trim removed 8 bases at V and 0 bases at J, leaving 20 bases unmatched. Germline lookup yields CDR1 LNHDA and CDR2 SQIVND (reference sequence). CDR3 residues: CASRGGLLSSGRTSYNEQFF. Written as DNA, the CDR3 is TGTGCCAGTCGGGGGGGGCTCCTGTCCAGCGGGAGGACCTCCTACAATGAGCAGTTCTTC. Using reference TRBV19 and TRBJ2-1 for the parts outside the CDR3, the full variable domain is DGGITQSPKYLFRKEGQNVTLSCEQNLNHDAMYWYRQDPGQGLRLIYYSQIVNDFQKGDIAEGYSVSREKKESFPLTVTSAQKNPTAFYLCASRGGLLSSGRTSYNEQFFGPGTRLTVL.

The gene calls are TRBV27 and TRBJ2-7, with 10 bases matching TRBD2. Trimming cost V 8 bases and J 2 bases; bases outside gene matches: 6. Germline CDR1 and CDR2: MNHEY and SMNVEV (reference sequence). The CDR3 covers 14 residues. CDR3 bases: TGTGCCAGCCAAATAGCGGGAGGAACCTACGAGCAGTACTTC. Translating it yields CASQIAGGTYEQYF.

This clone was seen only once. In DNA form, the CDR3 reads TGTGCCAGCAGCGTGAGGGGACAGGGGGAGGACACTGAAGCTTTCTTT. Translating gives CASSVRGQGEDTEAFF. The chain uses TRBV9 and TRBJ1-1, with 11 bases lining up with TRBD1. The V and J ends lost 2 bases and 3 bases, in that order; junction bases with no gene match: 6. The CDR3 is 16 residues long. Germline lookup yields CDR1 SGDLS and CDR2 YYNGEE.

The chain combines TRBV28 with TRBJ1-2; 7 nucleotides line up with TRBD1. J gave up 7 bases and V 7 bases, and 9 bases lay outside the gene matches. The CDR3 has 13 residues. The germline V gene encodes CDR1 MDHEN and CDR2 SYDVKM. The CDR3 sequence is CASTQQGFTGYTF. CDR3 bases: TGTGCCAGCACTCAACAGGGGTTCACTGGCTACACCTTC.

The chain joins TRBV27 to TRBJ2-7, with D possibly matching TRBD1 (6 bases). The ends were cut back, 3 bases at V and 0 bases at J, with 12 bases in the middle. Germline V gene sequence: CDR1 MNHEY, CDR2 SMNVEV (reference sequence). This CDR3 has 15 residues. CDR3 nucleotides: TGTGCCAGCAGTTTTTCATGGACAGCCTCCTACGAGCAGTACTTC. It encodes CASSFSWTASYEQYF.

The chain links TRBV9 to TRBJ2-1; D gene unclear. Germline CDR1 is SGDLS and CDR2 is YYNGEE. V lost 0 bases, J lost 5 bases, and 12 bases lay in between. The CDR3 is made up of 15 amino acids. In nucleotides, the CDR3 is TGTGCCAGCAGCGTAGATGTTGTCCCCAACAATGAGCAGTTCTTC. Protein product: CASSVDVVPNNEQFF.

The chain has TRBV25-1 and TRBJ1-2; 7 nucleotides match TRBD1. Trimming cost V 2 bases and J 2 bases; bases outside gene matches: 8. This CDR3 region has 16 residues. Germline CDR1 MGHDK, CDR2 SYGVNS. CDR3 region: CASSEPGTAKNYGYTF. The CDR3 nucleotides are TGTGCCAGCAGTGAACCCGGGACAGCGAAAAACTATGGCTACACCTTC.

This clone has a handful of counts. The chain carries TRBV6-5 and TRBJ1-5; D is perhaps TRBD1 (5 bases). The V end lost 0 bases, the J end lost 1 base, and 7 bases lay between the germline ends. The germline gives CDR1 MNHEY, CDR2 SVGAGI. This CDR3 region has 15 residues. In DNA, the CDR3 is TGTGCCAGCAGTTACTCGGCAGGGAGCAATCAGCCCCAGCATTTT. It specifies CASSYSAGSNQPQHF.

V usage is TRBV4-1 and J usage is TRBJ1-1, with D possibly matching TRBD1 (5 bases). The CDR3 runs 14 residues. Trimming took 2 bases from V and 1 from J, leaving 8 bases between them. Germline V gives CDR1 MGHRA, CDR2 YSYEKL. The CDR3 is CASSQRGTNTEAFF. The DNA of the CDR3 is TGCGCCAGCAGCCAAAGGGGAACGAACACTGAAGCTTTCTTT.

The chain has TRBV4-2 and TRBJ1-1; 7 positions agree with TRBD1. Germline CDR1 reads LGHNA; CDR2 reads YNFKEQ. This CDR3 comprises 16 residues. Trimming cost V 0 bases and J 4 bases; bases outside gene matches: 8. As DNA, the CDR3 is TGTGCCAGCAGCCAAGATCCCGGGACAGCGTCCACTGAAGCTTTCTTT. It is translated as CASSQDPGTASTEAFF.

V is TRBV29-1 and J is TRBJ2-7; tentative D call: TRBD1 (7 bases). The CDR3 runs to 14 residues. V was shortened by 5 bases and J by 5 bases, with 19 bases between the two germline ends. Germline loops: CDR1 SQVTM, CDR2 ANQGSEA. The CDR3 loop is CSVSVGGQKNEQYF. The CDR3 coding sequence is TGCAGCGTTAGCGTCGGGGGACAGAAGAACGAGCAGTACTTC.